This is a list of T cell receptor beta chains from one sample in a study of blood T cell repertoires in COVID-19. This table comes from immunoSEQ multiplex PCR, and its TCRdb copy is limited to in-frame clones, with some not included. The sample has 100,000 to 150,000 clones, 60% to 75% seen once. Sequences were obtained from peripheral blood. The receptors stem from a woman between 65 and 79 years old with acute or convalescent COVID-19. The CDR3 runs from the conserved cysteine through the conserved F or W. Fields, in order: J gene, V gene, D gene, clone size, CDR3 protein, CDR3 DNA. The D gene is left open where the match is weak. Clone size appears in some rows only: once, few, many, or a class for an expanded clone.

>TRBJ2-2|TRBV4-3|TRBD1|few
CASSQTGGAYTGELFF
TGCGCCAGCAGCCAAACAGGGGGCGCCTACACCGGGGAGCTGTTTTTT
>TRBJ2-2|TRBV11-2|-|-
CASRPDSLGFVTGELFF
TGTGCCAGCAGACCTGACAGTCTGGGGTTTGTCACCGGGGAGCTGTTTTTT
>TRBJ1-2|TRBV19|-|-
CASNGGLEGNYGYTF
TGTGCCAGTAATGGAGGGTTAGAGGGTAACTATGGCTACACCTTC
>TRBJ2-5|TRBV18|-|once
CASSRKGIGETQYF
TGTGCCAGCTCCCGGAAGGGGATCGGTGAGACCCAGTACTTC
>TRBJ1-3|TRBV2|TRBD1|-
CASSGQGDTIYF
TGTGCCAGCAGCGGACAGGGGGACACCATATATTTT
>TRBJ1-2|TRBV9|-|few
CASSVGSSPHAGYTF
TGTGCCAGCAGCGTCGGGAGCTCCCCGCACGCGGGCTACACCTTC
>TRBJ1-4|TRBV15|TRBD1|-
CASSRQGANEKLFF
TGTGCCAGCTCGCGACAGGGGGCTAATGAAAAACTGTTTTTT
>TRBJ2-1|TRBV3-1/TRBV3-2|TRBD2|-
CASSQLAGGYNEQFF
TGTGCCAGCAGCCAACTAGCGGGAGGTTACAATGAGCAGTTCTTC
>TRBJ2-5|TRBV9|TRBD2|-
CASSPGGGQETQYF
TGTGCCAGCAGCCCCGGGGGGGGCCAAGAGACCCAGTACTTC
>TRBJ1-2|TRBV9|TRBD1|few
CASKAGGHYGYTF
TGTGCCAGCAAGGCAGGGGGACACTATGGCTACACCTTC
>TRBJ2-1|TRBV28|-|-
CASSVTGRLGNEQFF
TGTGCCAGCAGCGTGACAGGACGTCTCGGCAATGAGCAGTTCTTC
>TRBJ2-7|TRBV2|-|many
CASRRSSYEQYF
TGTGCCAGCAGGCGGAGCTCCTACGAGCAGTACTTC
>TRBJ1-1|TRBV6-5|-|-
CASSRANTEAFF
TGTGCCAGCTCAAGAGCGAACACTGAAGCTTTCTTT
>TRBJ1-1|TRBV28|TRBD1|-
CASSLIGTGNTEAFF
TGTGCCAGCAGTTTGATAGGGACAGGGAACACTGAAGCTTTCTTT
>TRBJ1-5|TRBV19|-|-
CASSIDTFRTVVNQPQHF
TGTGCCAGTAGTATAGATACTTTTCGGACAGTCGTTAATCAGCCCCAGCATTTT
>TRBJ2-1|TRBV19|-|-
CASSILGRKSYNEQFF
TGTGCCAGTAGTATCTTGGGGCGGAAGTCCTACAATGAGCAGTTCTTC
>TRBJ2-2|TRBV28|TRBD2|-
CASSLEGLAGVVDTGELFF
TGTGCCAGCAGTTTAGAGGGGCTAGCGGGAGTGGTGGACACCGGGGAGCTGTTTTTT
>TRBJ2-1|TRBV6-6|TRBD2|-
CASRRPESGLASICNEQFF
TGTGCCAGCAGACGACCAGAATCGGGACTAGCGAGTATCTGCAATGAGCAGTTCTTC
>TRBJ1-1|TRBV9|-|-
CASSVDGGAGEAFF
TGTGCCAGCAGCGTAGATGGAGGGGCAGGTGAAGCTTTCTTT
>TRBJ1-2|TRBV6-2/TRBV6-3|-|-
CASSSQGLGYTF
TGTGCCAGCAGTTCACAGGGTCTTGGCTACACCTTC
>TRBJ1-1|TRBV5-4|-|-
CASSLERVNTEAFF
TGTGCCAGCAGCTTGGAACGGGTGAACACTGAAGCTTTCTTT
>TRBJ1-2|TRBV6-2/TRBV6-3|TRBD1|-
CASSRQGNYGYTF
TGTGCCAGCAGCCGACAGGGAAACTATGGCTACACCTTC
>TRBJ1-2|TRBV28|TRBD1|-
CASSTPQGARDGYTF
TGTGCCAGCAGTACCCCACAGGGGGCAAGGGATGGCTACACCTTC
>TRBJ1-2|TRBV5-1|TRBD1|few
CASSLAIGQGALYGYTF
TGCGCCAGCAGCTTGGCCATAGGACAGGGGGCTCTCTATGGCTACACCTTC
>TRBJ2-7|TRBV25-1|TRBD2|-
CASSALGGTSSGYEQYF
TGTGCCAGCAGCGCGCTGGGGGGGACTAGCTCCGGCTACGAGCAGTACTTC
>TRBJ2-2|TRBV18|TRBD1|-
CASSYGTDTGELFF
TGTGCCAGCTCATACGGGACAGACACCGGGGAGCTGTTTTTT
>TRBJ2-1|TRBV6-6|-|-
CASEGDSYNEQFF
TGTGCCAGCGAAGGGGACTCCTACAATGAGCAGTTCTTC
>TRBJ1-2|TRBV9|TRBD1|many
CASSRTTGEDGYTF
TGTGCCAGCAGCCGTACGACAGGGGAGGATGGCTACACCTTC
>TRBJ1-1|TRBV10-3|TRBD1|-
CASRDRAVYTEAFF
TGTGCCTCACGGGACAGGGCTGTTTACACTGAAGCTTTCTTT
>TRBJ2-1|TRBV6-6|TRBD2|-
CASSYRAGSSNEQFF
TGTGCCAGCAGTTACCGAGCGGGATCCAGCAATGAGCAGTTCTTC
>TRBJ1-2|TRBV19|-|few
CASSIDRRVDYGYTF
TGTGCCAGTAGTATAGATCGCAGGGTTGACTATGGCTACACCTTC
>TRBJ1-6|TRBV5-5|TRBD1|-
CASSFDRASSPLHF
TGTGCCAGCAGCTTCGACAGGGCGAGTTCACCCCTCCACTTT